Each of the 20 T cell receptor beta chains below was sequenced from the same sample in a study of cytomegalovirus exposure and HLA in healthy donors. In the PCR, 60 Vbeta and 13 Jbeta primers were used. Sequencing used immunoSEQ multiplex PCR; TCRdb keeps in-frame clones, though not all of them. The table lists 83,000 or so clones, roughly 83% of them singletons. Source material: PBMCs. These receptors came from a woman in her forties in good health and CMV-seropositive.

The chain has TRBV7-9 and TRBJ2-2, with D possibly being TRBD2 (7 bases). Germline assignment: CDR1 SEHNR and CDR2 FQNEAQ (reference sequence). Trimming left V 3 bases short and J 4 bases short, with 15 bases between. This CDR3 has 16 amino acids. Here the CDR3 DNA reads TGTGCCAGCAGCTTCCGGGGCGGGGGCCTCACCGGGGAGCTGTTTTTT. Its protein product is CASSFRGGGLTGELFF. The full variable domain, with the rest looked up from reference TRBV7-9 and TRBJ2-2, is DTGVSQNPRHKITKRGQNVTFRCDPISEHNRLYWYRQTLGQGPEFLTYFQNEAQLEKSRLLSDRFSAERPKGSFSTLEIQRTEQGDSAMYLCASSFRGGGLTGELFFGEGSRLTVL.

The rearrangement joins TRBV2 to TRBJ2-7; the match to TRBD1 covers 8 bases. With V trimmed by 2 bases and J by 5 bases, 17 bases remained unmatched. The CDR3 loop spans 18 amino acids. In germline, CDR1 is SNHLY, CDR2 FYNNEI. The CDR3 DNA reads as TGTGCCAGCAGTGAAAGGGGGACCCAGGGGGCGCCTACTGACGAGCAGTACTTC. Amino acid sequence: CASSERGTQGAPTDEQYF.

This chain connects TRBV7-2 to TRBJ2-5, with 10 bases lining up with TRBD2. The CDR3 has 15 residues. Germline CDR1 and CDR2: SGHTA and FQGNSA. The trim removed 2 bases at V and 1 base at J, leaving 1 base unmatched. The CDR3 protein is CASSLQRGGQETQYF. The DNA of the CDR3 is TGTGCCAGCAGCTTACAGCGGGGGGGCCAAGAGACCCAGTACTTC.

The chain is built from TRBV7-2 and TRBJ2-1; D gene uncertain. The CDR3 totals 10 residues. In germline, CDR1 is SGHTA, CDR2 FQGNSA. Trimming cost V 4 bases and J 15 bases, with 10 bases left between them. Here the CDR3 DNA reads TGTGCCAGCAGCTACGTAGAGGTGTTCTTC. It specifies CASSYVEVFF.

CDR3 DNA sequence: TGTGCCAGTACCCATCACGCCCCAGCGGCTAAAGAGACCCAGTACTTC. It codes for CASTHHAPAAKETQYF. J is TRBJ2-5 and V is TRBV19, with D perhaps TRBD2 (5 bases). Per germline, CDR1 LNHDA and CDR2 SQIVND (reference sequence). This CDR3 comprises 16 residues. V lost 7 bases and J lost 3, with 21 bases in between.

This clone was counted a single time. Other DNA sequences within the sample encode an identical CDR3. The chain joins TRBV7-9 to TRBJ1-6; a possible D gene is TRBD1 (5 bases). Germline CDR1 and CDR2: SEHNR and FQNEAQ (reference sequence). Trimming took off 1 base at V and 7 bases at J, with 8 bases between the two ends. The CDR3 consists of 14 residues. Here the CDR3 DNA reads TGTGCCAGCAGCTTAGACCAGGGAAATTCACCCCTCCACTTT. Protein sequence: CASSLDQGNSPLHF.

This chain uses TRBV6-5 with TRBJ2-1; 10 nucleotides line up with TRBD2. From germline, CDR1 is MNHEY and CDR2 SVGAGI. The CDR3 runs to 15 residues. J lost 5 bases, V lost 8 bases, and 9 bases had no gene match. CDR3 residues: CASGYSGRMNNEQFF. CDR3 sequence (DNA): TGTGCCAGCGGATATAGCGGGAGGATGAACAATGAGCAGTTCTTC.

This chain uses TRBV11-3 with TRBJ1-1, with 7 nucleotides matching TRBD1. Per germline, CDR1 SGHNT and CDR2 YENEEA. V was clipped by 4 bases and J by 0 bases; unmatched bases: 2. The CDR3 contains 14 residues. This CDR3 reads CASSSGTVNTEAFF. CDR3 DNA: TGTGCCAGCAGCTCCGGGACAGTGAACACTGAAGCTTTCTTT.

A few counts support this clone. The chain uses TRBV5-8 and TRBJ1-5; no definite D call. From germline, CDR1 is SGHTS and CDR2 YDEGEE. Deletions cut 0 bases from V and 4 bases from J, with 11 bases between. CDR3 size: 15 residues. The CDR3 DNA sequence: TGTGCCAGCAGCTTGGGAGCAGACTATAATCAGCCCCAGCATTTT. It specifies CASSLGADYNQPQHF.

V usage is TRBV28 and J usage is TRBJ1-2; 7 positions match TRBD1. With V trimmed by 8 bases and J by 7 bases, 7 bases remained unmatched. Germline assignment: CDR1 MDHEN and CDR2 SYDVKM. This CDR3 spans 12 amino acids. The chain's CDR3 is CASGRGTVGYTF. CDR3 in DNA: TGTGCCAGCGGCAGGGGGACGGTTGGCTACACCTTC.

This chain uses TRBV30 with TRBJ1-1; D is possibly TRBD1 (6 bases). V lost 6 bases, J lost 0 bases, and 11 bases lay in between. There are 13 residues in the CDR3. Germline V CDR1 and CDR2: GTSNPN, SVGIG (reference sequence). CDR3 nucleotides: TGTGCCTGTCCGGGACAAATGAACACTGAAGCTTTCTTT. It is translated as CACPGQMNTEAFF.

This clone turned up a few times. A read error is likely here: a far larger clone is one base away. The rearrangement links TRBV28 to TRBJ1-4; TRBD1 aligns across 10 bases. J gave up 11 bases and V 7 bases, and 13 bases lay outside the gene matches. CDR3 size: 15 residues. CDR1 and CDR2 (germline): MDHEN, SYDVKM. CDR3 DNA: TGTGCCAGCACCGCCGACAGGGGGCTAATTGACAAACTGTTTTTT. Its translation: CASTADRGLIDKLFF.

The chain employs TRBV6-4 and TRBJ2-3, with a tentative D call TRBD1 (5 bases). The germline gives CDR1 MRHNA, CDR2 SNTAGT. The CDR3 covers 14 residues. V was cut by 0 bases and J by 1 base, with 5 bases left in between. CDR3 protein: CASSDSTGTDTQYF. The CDR3 bases are TGTGCCAGCAGTGACTCGACAGGCACAGATACGCAGTATTTT.

V usage is TRBV28 and J usage is TRBJ1-3; D is uncertain. The germline gives CDR1 MDHEN, CDR2 SYDVKM. The CDR3 totals 12 residues. V lost 2 bases and J lost 5, with 4 bases in between. CDR3 sequence (DNA): TGTGCCAGCAGTTTAACACGAAACACCATATATTTT. This encodes CASSLTRNTIYF.

The chain recombines TRBV6-5 with TRBJ2-1; no definite D call. Germline loops: CDR1 MNHEY, CDR2 SVGAGI. Trimming took off 6 bases at V and 6 bases at J, with 6 bases between the two ends. CDR3 length: 11 amino acids. CDR3 DNA: TGTGCCAGCAGCACTCTCAATGAGCAGTTCTTC. Translated: CASSTLNEQFF.

The rearrangement joins TRBV7-9 to TRBJ2-2; D may be TRBD2 (5 bases). Germline V CDR1 and CDR2: SEHNR, FQNEAQ (reference sequence). With 5 bases removed from V and 7 bases from J, the gap between germline ends came to 14 bases. The CDR3 is 14 residues long. The CDR3 bases are TGTGCCAGCAGCCCTACTAGTCGGTTCGGGGAGCTGTTTTTT. This sequence encodes CASSPTSRFGELFF.

The chain is built from TRBV2 and TRBJ2-5, with D perhaps matching TRBD1 (5 bases). The DNA end favors TRBJ2-7, so the J call may be wrong. CDR1 is SNHLY, CDR2 FYNNEI, per germline. CDR3 length: 14 amino acids. CDR3 protein: CASIPGSIIYEQYF. CDR3 nucleotide sequence: TGTGCCAGCATCCCAGGGTCCATAATCTACGAGCAGTACTTC.

The chain uses TRBV14 and TRBJ1-5; TRBD1 aligns across 9 bases. Germline V gene lookup returns CDR1 SGHDN and CDR2 FVKESK. With V trimmed by 1 base and J by 7 bases, 5 bases remained unmatched. The CDR3 has 15 amino acids. The CDR3 DNA is TGTGCCAGCAGCCAAGGCGGGACAGGGTGGCAGCCCCAGCATTTT. Translated, it gives CASSQGGTGWQPQHF.

This clone was seen once. The chain recombines TRBV2 with TRBJ2-7; 7 bases fit TRBD2. Germline CDR1 is SNHLY and CDR2 is FYNNEI. V lost 9 bases to trimming and J lost 0 bases; unmatched junction nucleotides: 5. This CDR3 has 13 amino acids. The CDR3 nucleotides read TGTGCCAGTGTTCGGACTAGCTCCTACGAGCAGTACTTC. Translation: CASVRTSSYEQYF.

This clone was picked up one time. This chain uses TRBV15 with TRBJ2-1; the match to TRBD2 covers 11 bases. Germline values: CDR1 LNHNV, CDR2 YYDKDF (reference sequence). This CDR3 comprises 16 residues. After removal of 0 bases from V and 9 bases from J, the junction contained 7 bases not matched to a gene. In DNA, the CDR3 is TGTGCCACCAGCAGAGATAGCGGGGGGGCTTCGGGTGAGCAGTTCTTC. Translation: CATSRDSGGASGEQFF. Variable domain in full (rest from reference TRBV15 and TRBJ2-1): DAMVIQNPRYQVTQFGKPVTLSCSQTLNHNVMYWYQQKSSQAPKLLFHYYDKDFNNEADTPDNFQSRRPNTSFCFLDIRSPGLGDTAMYLCATSRDSGGASGEQFFGPGTRLTVL.